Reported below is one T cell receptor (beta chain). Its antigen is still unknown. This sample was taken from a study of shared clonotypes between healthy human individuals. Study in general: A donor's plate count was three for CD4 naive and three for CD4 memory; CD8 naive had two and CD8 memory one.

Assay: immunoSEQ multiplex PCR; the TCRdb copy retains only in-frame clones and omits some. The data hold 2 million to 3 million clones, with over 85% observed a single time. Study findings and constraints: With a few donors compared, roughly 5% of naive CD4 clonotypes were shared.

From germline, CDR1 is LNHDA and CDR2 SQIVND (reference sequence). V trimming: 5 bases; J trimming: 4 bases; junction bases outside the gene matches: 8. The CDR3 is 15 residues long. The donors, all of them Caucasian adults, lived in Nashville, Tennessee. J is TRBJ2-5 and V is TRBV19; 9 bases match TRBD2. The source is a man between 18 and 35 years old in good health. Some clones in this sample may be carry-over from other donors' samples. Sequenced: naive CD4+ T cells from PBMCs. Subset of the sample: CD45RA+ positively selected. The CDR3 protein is CASSPSSGTRETQYF. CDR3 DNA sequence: TGTGCCAGTAGTCCTTCTAGCGGGACTCGAGAGACCCAGTACTTC.